Sequencing of this T cell receptor (beta chain) was carried out in a study of blood T cell repertoires in COVID-19. Looking at the study overall: COVID-19 samples from acute and convalescent phases originated in the United States, Italy and Spain.

Methods used by the authors: Researchers report that nucleated cell counts were estimated from reference gene primer amplification. This table comes from immunoSEQ multiplex PCR, and its TCRdb copy is limited to in-frame clones, with some not included. D and trimming come from the DNA, and the V and J calls and clone size come from that table. The sample has some 140,000 clones, under 80% seen once. CDR1 SGHDT and CDR2 YYEEEE come from the germline V gene. V lost 4 bases and J 2 bases, leaving 15 bases between the germline ends. The CDR3 is 16 residues long. The V gene is TRBV5-6, the J gene TRBJ1-4; D not resolved. Sequencing was done on a sample of peripheral blood. This clonotype was sampled from a man older than 75 with acute or convalescent COVID-19. The DNA of the CDR3 is TGTGCCAGCAGCGATCAATTCTCCAGGACTAATGAAAAACTGTTTTTT. Translating gives CASSDQFSRTNEKLFF. The full variable domain, in which reference TRBV5-6 and TRBJ1-4 provide the parts outside the CDR3, is DAGVTQSPTHLIKTRGQQVTLRCSPKSGHDTVSWYQQALGQGPQFIFQYYEEEERQRGNFPDRFSGHQFPNYSSELNVNALLLGDSALYLCASSDQFSRTNEKLFFGSGTQLSVL.